This T cell receptor (beta chain) was profiled in a study of CD8+ T cells in alopecia areata. Sequencing relied on a cDNA template that was reverse transcribed from extracted RNA. The data were produced by immunoSEQ multiplex PCR, yet TCRdb's version contains in-frame clones alone and is incomplete. The sample yields about 150,000 clones, around 55% seen once. Trimming cost V 0 bases and J 2 bases, with 20 bases left between them. The CDR3 spans 19 residues. The germline V gene has CDR1 GTSNPN and CDR2 SVGIG (reference sequence). This chain joins TRBV30 and TRBJ2-6; the D gene is possibly TRBD1 (5 bases). Specimen: CD4+ T cells sorted from blood. This sequence was found in a human donor in good health. CDR3 nucleotides: TGTGCCTGGAGTGTACCCACCGAAAAGATCAGGGCTGGGGCCAACGTCCTGACTTTC. Translated: CAWSVPTEKIRAGANVLTF.